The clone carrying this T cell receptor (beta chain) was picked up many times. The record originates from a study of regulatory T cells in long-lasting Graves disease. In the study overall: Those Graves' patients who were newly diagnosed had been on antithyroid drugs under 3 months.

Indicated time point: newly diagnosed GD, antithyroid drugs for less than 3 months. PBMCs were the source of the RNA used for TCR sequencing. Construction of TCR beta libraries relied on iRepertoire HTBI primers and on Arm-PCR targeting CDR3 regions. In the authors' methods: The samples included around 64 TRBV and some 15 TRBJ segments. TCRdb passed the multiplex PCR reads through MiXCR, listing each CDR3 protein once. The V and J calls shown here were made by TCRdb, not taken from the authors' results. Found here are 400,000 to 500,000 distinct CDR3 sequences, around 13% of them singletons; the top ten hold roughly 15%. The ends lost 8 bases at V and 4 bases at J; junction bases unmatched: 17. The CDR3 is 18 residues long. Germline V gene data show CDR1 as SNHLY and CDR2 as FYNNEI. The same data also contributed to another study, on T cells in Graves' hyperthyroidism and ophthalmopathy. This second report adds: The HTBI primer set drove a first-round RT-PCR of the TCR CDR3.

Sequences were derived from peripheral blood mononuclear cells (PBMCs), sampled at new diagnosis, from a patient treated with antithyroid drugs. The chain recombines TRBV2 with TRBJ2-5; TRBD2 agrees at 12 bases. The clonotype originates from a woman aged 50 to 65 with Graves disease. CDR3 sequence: CASRVDLTSGSPLETQYF. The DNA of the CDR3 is TGTGCCAGCCGTGTCGATCTGACTAGCGGGAGTCCGTTAGAGACCCAGTACTTC.